A single sample is the source of the 32 T cell receptor beta chains below, sequenced in a study of Graves' ophthalmopathy and Graves' hyperthyroidism. Amplified TCR beta CDR3 regions were obtained using RNA transcripts as template. HTBI-primed RT-PCR formed the first round, and a multiplex PCR formed the second. TCRdb recomputed calls from the multiplex PCR reads with MiXCR, one row per CDR3 protein. The table includes about 740,000 distinct CDR3 sequences, approximately 40% detected once. Sequences were obtained from peripheral blood. Receptor source: an adult man with Graves' ophthalmopathy.

The table lists this clonotype with many counts. The V call is TRBV7-9, the J call TRBJ1-6; tentatively, D is TRBD1 (6 bases). Germline loops: CDR1 SEHNR, CDR2 FQNEAQ (reference sequence). V dropped 3 bases and J dropped 6 bases, with 12 bases sitting between them. CDR3 length: 15 residues. CDR3 amino acids: CASSFSGESNSPLHF. The CDR3 DNA sequence: TGTGCCAGCAGCTTCTCAGGGGAAAGTAATTCACCCCTCCACTTT.

The gene calls are TRBV25-1 and TRBJ2-7; possible D gene TRBD2, 6 bases. Trimming pared 5 bases from V and 7 bases from J, leaving 12 bases between. This CDR3 region has 12 residues. Germline CDR1 reads MGHDK; CDR2 reads SYGVNS. Written as DNA, the CDR3 is TGTGCCAGCAGTTTATATGGGAGGGAGCAGTACTTC. The encoded protein is CASSLYGREQYF.

In this sample, this clonotype turned up a few times. The CDR3 nucleotides are TGTGCCAGCAGCTTAGGTGGGGAGACCTCTGGAAACACCATATATTTT. This translates into CASSLGGETSGNTIYF. The V gene is TRBV7-2, the J gene TRBJ1-3; D is unresolved. Germline CDR1 SGHTA, CDR2 FQGNSA. The CDR3 is made up of 16 amino acids. The germline V and J ends were trimmed by 1 base and 0 bases, with 10 bases remaining between them.

This clonotype appeared a few times. The rearrangement uses TRBV7-3 and TRBJ1-4; TRBD1 is a possible D gene (5 bases). Germline V gene lookup returns CDR1 SGHTA and CDR2 FQGTGA. The length of the CDR3 is 15 residues. The ends were cut back, 5 bases at V and 3 bases at J, with 13 bases in the middle. The DNA for the CDR3 is TGTGCCAGCAGCCCGGGGGACGGTCCTAATGAAAAACTGTTTTTT. This codes for CASSPGDGPNEKLFF.

This clonotype was detected a few times. The chain employs TRBV19 and TRBJ2-7; 8 positions match TRBD2. Germline loops: CDR1 LNHDA, CDR2 SQIVND (reference sequence). This CDR3 contains 14 residues. Germline trimming cut 6 bases from V and 2 bases from J; bases unmatched to any gene: 6. The CDR3, as DNA: TGTGCCAGTAGGGGAACTAGCGGACCCTACGAGCAGTACTTC. Its translation is CASRGTSGPYEQYF.

The V gene is TRBV10-3, the J gene TRBJ2-7; 8 nucleotides align to TRBD1. The CDR3 is 16 residues long. V shed 10 bases and J 5 bases; nucleotides not matched to a gene: 19. The germline V gene encodes CDR1 ENHRY and CDR2 SYGVKD. CDR3 region: CASQDHRGFLGNEQYF. DNA for the CDR3: TGTGCCAGCCAGGATCACAGGGGGTTCCTTGGAAACGAGCAGTACTTC.

The V gene is TRBV7-8, the J gene TRBJ2-7, with 7 nucleotides matching TRBD1. The CDR3 has 14 amino acids. Germline loops: CDR1 SGHVS, CDR2 FQNEAQ. Trimming removed 6 bases from V and 0 bases from J; junction bases left unmatched: 5. CDR3 sequence (DNA): TGTGCCAGCAGACAGGGGCCGACCTCCTACGAGCAGTACTTC. This codes for CASRQGPTSYEQYF.

The J gene is TRBJ2-5, the V gene TRBV4-1, with 10 bases that match TRBD1. This CDR3 is 15 amino acids long. Trimming cost V 2 bases and J 5 bases; bases outside gene matches: 5. Germline CDR1 reads MGHRA; CDR2 reads YSYEKL. This CDR3 is CASSQSPGQGETQYF. CDR3 nucleotides: TGCGCCAGCAGCCAAAGTCCGGGACAGGGGGAGACCCAGTACTTC.

This clonotype has a single count. The rearrangement uses TRBV25-1 and TRBJ1-1; tentatively, D is TRBD1 (6 bases). CDR1 is MGHDK and CDR2 is SYGVNS in the germline V gene. This CDR3 contains 16 residues. V lost 6 bases to trimming and J lost 4 bases, with 21 bases between them. This CDR3 is CASSPLGGRKVTEAFF. In nucleotides, the CDR3 is TGTGCCAGCAGCCCACTGGGGGGGCGCAAGGTCACTGAAGCTTTCTTT.

As concerns this clonotype: This may be a read error, as it is one base from a much larger clone. The chain is built from TRBV29-1 and TRBJ1-1; no reliable D call. CDR3 length: 12 amino acids. The germline CDR1 and CDR2 sequences are SQVTM and ANQGSEA. The V end lost 5 bases, the J end lost 4 bases, and 11 bases lay between the germline ends. CDR3 in amino acids: CSVQQRGTEAFF. The CDR3 region has the DNA TGCAGCGTTCAACAGCGAGGCACTGAAGCTTTCTTT.

To note about this clonotype: This sequence may be a read error, since a much larger clone differs from it by one base. The missing conserved phenylalanine or tryptophan at the end of this CDR3 makes a read error likely. The chain employs TRBV10-3 and TRBJ1-1; D is ambiguous. The CDR3 loop spans 14 amino acids. Between the trimmed V and J ends, which lost 4 bases and 0 bases, there was a span of 9 bases. Germline V lookup: CDR1 ENHRY, CDR2 SYGVKD. CDR3 protein: CAISAGGMNTEAFL. The CDR3, as DNA: TGTGCCATCAGTGCGGGCGGCATGAACACTGAAGCTTTCCTT.

The gene calls are TRBV5-1 and TRBJ2-3; D remains ambiguous. The CDR3 sequence is 12 residues long. Trimming took off 4 bases at V and 6 bases at J, with 9 bases between the two ends. In germline, CDR1 is SGHRS, CDR2 YFSETQ. The CDR3 is CASSRVVDTQYF. In nucleotides, the CDR3 is TGCGCCAGCAGCCGAGTGGTCGATACGCAGTATTTT.

This clonotype was counted only a few times. This chain connects TRBV14 to TRBJ2-7, with 7 bases lining up with TRBD2. This CDR3 comprises 16 residues. Trimming removed 0 bases from V and 4 bases from J; junction bases left unmatched: 9. Per germline, CDR1 SGHDN and CDR2 FVKESK. CDR3 sequence: CASSQDPGRAVYEQYF. The CDR3 DNA reads TGTGCCAGCAGCCAAGACCCTGGGAGGGCGGTTTACGAGCAGTACTTC.

This clonotype was seen ten or more times. V is TRBV7-9 and J is TRBJ2-2, with TRBD1 matching 7 bases. This CDR3 has 13 residues. The germline V gene has CDR1 SEHNR and CDR2 FQNEAQ (reference sequence). V lost 4 bases, J lost 8 bases, and 4 bases stayed unmatched. The CDR3 loop is CASSYRTGGELFF. For the CDR3, the DNA is TGTGCCAGCAGCTACAGGACAGGTGGGGAGCTGTTTTTT.

The rearrangement links TRBV29-1 to TRBJ1-1, with TRBD1 matching 8 bases. This CDR3 comprises 12 residues. Trimming removed 6 bases from V and 1 base from J; junction bases left unmatched: 1. In germline, CDR1 is SQVTM, CDR2 ANQGSEA. CDR3: CSVQGANTEAFF. CDR3 DNA sequence: TGCAGCGTGCAGGGGGCGAACACTGAAGCTTTCTTT.

The rearrangement links TRBV2 to TRBJ1-2; D might be TRBD1 (5 bases). CDR1 SNHLY and CDR2 FYNNEI come from the germline V gene. The V end lost 3 bases, the J end lost 4 bases, and 15 bases lay between the germline ends. The CDR3 length is 15 residues. The CDR3 DNA reads TGTGCCAGCAGTGAGGGCAGGGATTTTAGCTATGGCTACACCTTC. It yields the protein CASSEGRDFSYGYTF.

Many counts were recorded for this clonotype. The chain is built from TRBV10-2 and TRBJ1-5; D is unresolved. CDR1 is WSHSY, CDR2 SAAADI, per germline. The V and J ends lost 0 bases and 0 bases respectively, with 9 bases between them. The CDR3 extends over 16 amino acids. CDR3 protein: CASSESRPSSNQPQHF. In DNA, the CDR3 is TGCGCCAGCAGTGAGTCGAGACCCAGTAGCAATCAGCCCCAGCATTTT.

The rearrangement joins TRBV2 to TRBJ1-2; 7 bases agree with TRBD1. The CDR3 has 15 residues. The junction had 10 bases not matched to a gene; V was cut back by 5 bases and J by 4 bases. CDR1 is SNHLY, CDR2 FYNNEI, per germline. The CDR3 loop is CASSFGDRKFYGYTF. Written as DNA, the CDR3 is TGTGCCAGCAGTTTCGGGGACAGAAAATTCTATGGCTACACCTTC.

J is TRBJ2-2 and V is TRBV25-1; D is uncertain. The germline CDR1 and CDR2 sequences are MGHDK and SYGVNS. Between the trimmed V and J ends, which lost 6 bases and 2 bases, there was a span of 16 bases. The CDR3 has 16 residues. This CDR3 reads CASSPRAGTNTGELFF. The CDR3 bases are TGTGCCAGCAGCCCTCGGGCAGGCACCAACACCGGGGAGCTGTTTTTT.

The table lists this clonotype with a few counts. The V gene is TRBV7-9, the J gene TRBJ2-2; 13 nucleotides agree with TRBD2. This CDR3 contains 17 residues. V was pared by 5 bases and J by 6 bases, with 9 bases of the junction left unmatched. Germline V gene data show CDR1 as SEHNR and CDR2 as FQNEAQ (reference sequence). CDR3 nucleotide sequence: TGTGCCAGCAGCCCAACTCCGGGACTAGCGGGGCCCGGGGAGCTGTTTTTT. Amino acids: CASSPTPGLAGPGELFF.

This clonotype has a count of ten or more. The chain is built from TRBV5-1 and TRBJ2-7, with TRBD1 identical over 9 bases. This CDR3 contains 14 residues. Trimming removed 4 bases from V and 2 bases from J; junction bases left unmatched: 4. The germline V gene has CDR1 SGHRS and CDR2 YFSETQ. CDR3 region: CASSTGQGAYEQYF. In DNA form, the CDR3 reads TGCGCCAGCAGCACGGGACAGGGAGCCTACGAGCAGTACTTC.

This clonotype was detected once. This chain links TRBV9 with TRBJ2-5; TRBD1 aligns across 7 bases. V lost 0 bases to trimming and J lost 2 bases; unmatched junction nucleotides: 7. Germline V CDR1 and CDR2: SGDLS, YYNGEE. The CDR3 runs 16 residues. The CDR3 region is CASSVGRGRRQETQYF. The CDR3 region has the DNA TGTGCCAGCAGCGTAGGAAGGGGGCGGCGGCAAGAGACCCAGTACTTC. Using reference TRBV9 and TRBJ2-5 for the parts outside the CDR3, the full variable domain is DSGVTQTPKHLITATGQRVTLRCSPRSGDLSVYWYQQSLDQGLQFLIQYYNGEERAKGNILERFSAQQFPDLHSELNLSSLELGDSALYFCASSVGRGRRQETQYFGPGTRLLVL.

In this sample, this clonotype turned up many times. The V gene is TRBV15, the J gene TRBJ1-1, with a possible D match to TRBD1 (5 bases). The CDR3 length is 17 residues. From germline, CDR1 is LNHNV and CDR2 YYDKDF (reference sequence). Trimming took 0 bases from V and 1 from J, leaving 15 bases between them. This chain's CDR3 is CATSRDGRGGENTEAFF. The CDR3 nucleotides are TGTGCCACCAGCAGAGATGGGCGAGGAGGGGAGAACACTGAAGCTTTCTTT.

The rearrangement links TRBV11-1 to TRBJ2-3; no reliable D call. CDR1 and CDR2 from the germline V gene are SGHAT and FQDESV (reference sequence). V was pared by 2 bases and J by 0 bases, with 9 bases between. The CDR3 is 15 residues long. CDR3 region: CASSLSPSSTDTQYF. The CDR3 nucleotides read TGTGCCAGCAGCTTAAGCCCCTCTAGCACAGATACGCAGTATTTT.

The chain recombines TRBV12-3 or TRBV12-4 with TRBJ1-2; the match to TRBD1 covers 9 bases. CDR3 length: 14 amino acids. The ends lost 4 bases at V and 7 bases at J; junction bases unmatched: 7. CDR3 protein: CASSSNRGRGGYTF. CDR3 coding DNA: TGTGCCAGCAGTTCAAACAGGGGGCGGGGTGGCTACACCTTC.

This clonotype came up a few times. The J gene is TRBJ2-7, the V gene TRBV9; the D gene could be TRBD1 or TRBD2 (5 bases each). Germline V lookup: CDR1 SGDLS, CDR2 YYNGEE. This CDR3 is 16 amino acids long. Trimming stripped 4 bases from V and 4 bases from J, with 21 bases between. The CDR3, as DNA: TGTGCCAGCAGCCCCGGTATAGGGACGATAGTGTACGAGCAGTACTTC. Translating gives CASSPGIGTIVYEQYF.

This clonotype occurred many times. Here the CDR3 DNA reads TGTGCCAGCAGGAAGACGACAGGGGGCACTGAAAAACTGTTTTTT. Residues: CASRKTTGGTEKLFF. The V gene is TRBV2, the J gene TRBJ1-4, with 10 nucleotides matching TRBD1. Germline V CDR1 and CDR2: SNHLY, FYNNEI. The CDR3 covers 15 residues. V shed 6 bases and J 7 bases; nucleotides not matched to a gene: 8. The full variable domain, in which reference TRBV2 and TRBJ1-4 provide the parts outside the CDR3, is EPEVTQTPSHQVTQMGQEVILRCVPISNHLYFYWYRQILGQKVEFLVSFYNNEISEKSEIFDDQFSVERPDGSNFTLKIRSTKLEDSAMYFCASRKTTGGTEKLFFGSGTQLSVL.

This clonotype came up a few times. The chain recombines TRBV25-1 with TRBJ2-2; D might be TRBD1 (5 bases). Germline-derived CDR1 and CDR2 are MGHDK and SYGVNS. Trimming shortened V by 5 bases and J by 4 bases, and 17 bases separated the two germline ends. This CDR3 is 16 amino acids long. The CDR3 region has the DNA TGTGCCAGCAGTTTATTAGGCAGGGTCGGCACCGGGGAGCTGTTTTTT. Encoded protein: CASSLLGRVGTGELFF.

In this sample, this clonotype turned up many times. Written as DNA, the CDR3 is TGTGCCATCAGTGATGCGGGAGGCGGGGAGACCCAGTACTTC. It specifies CAISDAGGGETQYF. This chain uses TRBV10-3 with TRBJ2-5, with 8 bases matching TRBD2. Losses at the gene ends were 3 bases for V and 5 bases for J; bases not matched to a gene: 5. This CDR3 is built from 14 residues. Germline lookup yields CDR1 ENHRY and CDR2 SYGVKD.

As to this clonotype: Since the CDR3 does not end with the conserved phenylalanine or tryptophan, this likely comes from a read error. This chain connects TRBV11-2 to TRBJ1-2; D possibly corresponds to TRBD1 (6 bases). The germline gives CDR1 SGHAT, CDR2 FQNNGV. Trimming stripped 5 bases from V and 5 bases from J, with 15 bases between. The CDR3 is made up of 14 amino acids. CDR3 sequence (DNA): TGTGCCAGCAGCCAAGGCGGTAGGGGGTATGGCTACACCCTC. Its translation: CASSQGGRGYGYTL.

V gene TRBV15 combines with J gene TRBJ1-2, with 9 bases aligning to TRBD1. Per germline, CDR1 LNHNV and CDR2 YYDKDF (reference sequence). This CDR3 has 13 residues. J gave up 7 bases and V 11 bases, and 11 bases lay outside the gene matches. The CDR3 sequence: CAWTSDRGIGYTF. DNA for the CDR3: TGTGCCTGGACCAGCGACAGGGGGATTGGCTACACCTTC.

The CDR3 sequence: CAISADGTEAFF. CDR3 bases: TGTGCCATCAGTGCGGACGGGACTGAAGCTTTCTTT. This chain connects TRBV10-3 to TRBJ1-1; D remains unclear. CDR3 length: 12 residues. Trimming pared 4 bases from V and 5 bases from J, leaving 8 bases between. CDR1 is ENHRY and CDR2 is SYGVKD in the germline V gene.